The rows below give T cell receptor beta chains drawn from one sample of a study of identical twins. TCRdb independently ran MiXCR on the 5' RACE reads; one entry per CDR3 protein. The sample records 310,000 or so distinct CDR3 sequences, around 9.7% being singletons. These sequences were also reported in another study, on yellow fever vaccine responses in identical twins.

Material for sequencing was CD8+ T cells sorted from blood. Receptors were obtained from a woman between 18 and 29 years old in good health. Each CDR3 is given with its conserved first and last residue. The D gene is left open where the match is weak. The size field is filled for only some rows; it gives once, few, many or a size class.

TRBD2 TRBJ2-7 TRBV27 many CASTLSGGSSYEQYF TGTGCCAGCACCCTATCGGGGGGGAGCTCCTACGAGCAGTACTTC
TRBD1 TRBJ2-6 TRBV4-1 NA CASSHPVFFAGTGSSGANVLTF TGCGCCAGCAGCCATCCCGTATTTTTTGCCGGGACAGGAAGCTCTGGGGCCAACGTCCTGACTTTC
TRBD1 TRBJ2-1 TRBV7-9 NA CASRPWDSSNEQFF TGTGCCAGCAGACCTTGGGACAGTTCCAATGAGCAGTTCTTC
NA TRBJ1-1 TRBV12-3/TRBV12-4 NA CASSPIQTPNTEAFF TGTGCCAGCAGTCCCATCCAGACGCCGAACACTGAAGCTTTCTTT
TRBD2 TRBJ2-7 TRBV9 NA CASSASAGGGREQYF TGTGCCAGCAGCGCTTCAGCGGGGGGAGGGCGTGAGCAGTACTTC
TRBD1 TRBJ2-3 TRBV27 many CASSSQLDRGTDTQYF TGTGCCAGCAGTTCACAACTGGACAGGGGCACAGATACGCAGTATTTT
TRBD1 TRBJ2-3 TRBV10-3 many CAINPGGGQGGTDTQYF TGTGCCATCAACCCTGGGGGTGGACAGGGAGGCACAGATACGCAGTATTTT
NA TRBJ2-2 TRBV5-6 NA CASSLGQPNTGELFF TGTGCCAGCAGCTTGGGACAACCGAACACCGGGGAGCTGTTTTTT
TRBD2 TRBJ2-7 TRBV7-9 many CASTWGGDEQYF TGTGCCAGCACCTGGGGAGGGGACGAGCAGTACTTC
NA TRBJ2-7 TRBV4-1 few CASSQDSPPVTFSYEQYF TGCGCCAGCAGCCAAGATTCTCCTCCCGTTACCTTCTCCTACGAGCAGTACTTC
TRBD2 TRBJ2-1 TRBV5-1 few CASSLELAGHNEQFF TGCGCCAGCAGCTTGGAACTAGCGGGTCACAATGAGCAGTTCTTC
TRBD1 TRBJ2-3 TRBV19 NA CASSTRDRVGDTQYF TGTGCCAGTAGTACTCGGGACAGGGTGGGAGATACGCAGTATTTT
NA TRBJ2-7 TRBV27 NA CASSMGGFSEQYF TGTGCCAGCTCCATGGGCGGGTTTTCCGAGCAGTACTTC
TRBD1 TRBJ1-1 TRBV28 few CASSFLGQVWMWHTEAFF TGTGCCAGCAGTTTTTTGGGACAGGTATGGATGTGGCACACTGAAGCTTTCTTT
TRBD1 TRBJ2-7 TRBV4-3 many CASSQDSGQGYEQYF TGCGCCAGCAGCCAAGATTCAGGACAGGGGTACGAGCAGTACTTC
TRBD1 TRBJ1-1 TRBV12-3/TRBV12-4 NA CASSLRDREAEAFF TGTGCCAGCAGTTTAAGGGACAGGGAGGCTGAAGCTTTCTTT
NA TRBJ2-1 TRBV20-1 few CSAPRESYYNEQFF TGCAGTGCCCCCCGGGAGAGTTATTACAATGAGCAGTTCTTC
NA TRBJ2-2 TRBV4-3 NA CASSQDSPTGPNTGELFF TGCGCCAGCAGCCAAGATAGCCCCACGGGGCCGAACACCGGGGAGCTGTTTTTT
TRBD1 TRBJ2-2 TRBV7-9 few CASIRQGAGELFF TGTGCCAGCATCAGACAGGGGGCCGGGGAGCTGTTTTTT
TRBD2 TRBJ2-1 TRBV7-2 NA CASSRASGGKNEQFF TGTGCCAGCAGCAGGGCTAGCGGGGGGAAGAATGAGCAGTTCTTC
TRBD1 TRBJ2-7 TRBV4-3 many CASSPGQGLSYEQYF TGCGCCAGCAGCCCGGGACAGGGGTTAAGCTACGAGCAGTACTTC
TRBD2 TRBJ2-7 TRBV11-2 many CASSLVRGSGSYEQYF TGTGCCAGCAGCTTAGTCCGCGGGAGTGGCTCCTACGAGCAGTACTTC
NA TRBJ2-3 TRBV4-1 NA CASSQGGGGGTDTQYF TGCGCCAGCAGCCAAGGGGGGGGCGGGGGCACAGATACGCAGTATTTT
NA TRBJ2-7 TRBV21-1 few CASSKEDRVRSRSSYEQYF TGTGCCAGCAGCAAAGAGGACAGGGTCCGGTCTCGAAGCTCCTACGAGCAGTACTTC
TRBD1 TRBJ2-1 TRBV15 NA CATSKWTGGSYNEQFF TGTGCCACCAGCAAGTGGACAGGGGGCTCCTACAATGAGCAGTTCTTC
NA TRBJ2-7 TRBV5-6 few CASSLVQRSSYEQYF TGTGCCAGCAGCTTGGTACAGAGGAGCTCCTACGAGCAGTACTTC
NA TRBJ1-6 TRBV12-3/TRBV12-4 few CASSLAGALDNSPLHF TGTGCCAGCAGTTTAGCGGGGGCTCTGGATAATTCACCCCTCCACTTT
TRBD2 TRBJ2-2 TRBV9 many CASSIRTSGGNTGELFF TGTGCCAGCAGCATACGGACTAGCGGGGGGAACACCGGGGAGCTGTTTTTT
TRBD2 TRBJ2-3 TRBV7-3 NA CASSPLTGGPADTQYF TGTGCCAGCAGCCCCCTGACGGGGGGGCCCGCGGATACGCAGTATTTT
NA TRBJ2-7 TRBV27 many CASSQFPTLEQYF TGTGCCAGCAGCCAATTCCCCACACTCGAGCAGTACTTC
TRBD1 TRBJ2-4 TRBV4-2 many CASSQWTGENIQYF TGTGCCAGCAGCCAATGGACAGGGGAAAACATTCAGTACTTC
TRBD2 TRBJ2-7 TRBV7-9 NA CASSSSPTSGSLEQYF TGTGCCAGCAGCTCCTCCCCGACTAGCGGTTCCTTGGAGCAGTACTTC
NA TRBJ1-5 TRBV28 many CASRPQGTNQPQHF TGTGCCAGCAGGCCACAGGGTACCAATCAGCCCCAGCATTTT
NA TRBJ2-3 TRBV6-5 many CASSYGDGSTDTQYF TGTGCCAGCAGTTATGGGGACGGGAGCACAGATACGCAGTATTTT
TRBD2 TRBJ2-1 TRBV4-3 many CASSPILAGGNEQFF TGCGCCAGCAGCCCCATCCTAGCGGGTGGAAATGAGCAGTTCTTC
TRBD1 TRBJ2-2 TRBV6-1 few CASRRATGPRKGELFF TGTGCCAGCCGAAGAGCGACAGGGCCAAGAAAGGGGGAGCTGTTTTTT
TRBD1 TRBJ2-7 TRBV7-9 many CASSRTGDEQYF TGTGCCAGCAGCCGGACAGGGGATGAGCAGTACTTC
TRBD1 TRBJ2-7 TRBV7-9 many CASSREDRAYEQYF TGTGCCAGCAGCCGAGAGGACAGGGCCTACGAGCAGTACTTC
NA TRBJ2-1 TRBV4-2 few CASSHSKAGPTPEQFF TGTGCCAGCAGCCATTCTAAAGCGGGCCCGACTCCTGAGCAGTTCTTC
TRBD2 TRBJ2-7 TRBV2 NA CASSDVLAGGPYEQYF TGTGCCAGCAGTGATGTACTAGCGGGGGGTCCCTACGAGCAGTACTTC
NA TRBJ2-6 TRBV4-1 NA CASSQFSSGANVLTF TGCGCCAGCAGCCAATTTTCCTCTGGGGCCAACGTCCTGACTTTC